Given below is one T cell receptor (beta chain) in context. These data come from a study of CD8+ T cells in alopecia areata. It was cDNA, reverse transcribed from extracted RNA, that served as the sequencing template. The repertoire was sequenced with immunoSEQ multiplex PCR; TCRdb's copy has only in-frame clones and lacks some. The sample lists just over 150,000 clones, around 50% occurring once. Germline-derived CDR1 and CDR2 are SGHTA and FQGNSA. V shed 1 base and J shed 3 bases, with 9 bases lying between them. CDR3 length: 14 amino acids. The specimen comprised CD8+ T cells sorted from blood, sampled at week 0. The gene calls are TRBV7-2 and TRBJ1-1; a possible D gene is TRBD1 (5 bases). The receptor's source is a human donor with alopecia areata. CDR3 bases: TGTGCCAGCAGCTTAGATCTGACAGACACTGAAGCTTTCTTT. Its protein is CASSLDLTDTEAFF.